This TCR beta chain was sequenced for a study of blood T cell repertoires in COVID-19. Study-wide context: PBMCs, B-cell-depleted T cells, or T cells were the source of the cDNA or gDNA that made up the material.

Researchers sorted participants into cohorts using their self-reported clinical history. The CDR3 is 15 residues long. Germline V gene data show CDR1 as LNHDA and CDR2 as SQIVND (reference sequence). Deletions cut 3 bases from V and 3 bases from J, with 12 bases between. Authors' data handling: The authors estimated nucleated cell counts from reference gene primer amplification. Clones were sequenced by immunoSEQ multiplex PCR, and TCRdb holds only the in-frame ones, with some missing. V and J calls and clone size come straight from that table; D and trimming were deduced from the DNA. This sample yields 350,000 to 400,000 clones, of which 88% are seen a single time; roughly 0.97% belongs to the top ten.

The V call is TRBV19, the J call TRBJ1-5, with D unclear. This receptor was obtained from a woman in her thirties with acute COVID-19. Source material: PBMCs or T cells enriched from blood (not recorded which). This CDR3 reads CASSISGGLNQPQHF. The CDR3 DNA reads as TGTGCCAGTAGTATTAGTGGCGGGCTCAATCAGCCCCAGCATTTT.